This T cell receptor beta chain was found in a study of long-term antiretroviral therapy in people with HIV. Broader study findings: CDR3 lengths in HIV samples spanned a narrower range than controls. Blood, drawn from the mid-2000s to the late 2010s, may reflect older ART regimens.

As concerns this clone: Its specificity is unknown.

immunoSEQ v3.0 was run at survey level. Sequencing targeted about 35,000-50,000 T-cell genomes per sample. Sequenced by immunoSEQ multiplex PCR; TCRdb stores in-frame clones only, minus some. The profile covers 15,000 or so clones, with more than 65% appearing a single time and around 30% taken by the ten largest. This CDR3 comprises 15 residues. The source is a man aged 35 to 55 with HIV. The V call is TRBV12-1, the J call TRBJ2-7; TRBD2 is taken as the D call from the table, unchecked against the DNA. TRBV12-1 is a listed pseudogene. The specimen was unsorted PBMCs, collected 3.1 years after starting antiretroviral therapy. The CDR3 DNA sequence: TGTGCCAGCAGCTACCTGACTAGCGGACCGGACGAGCAGTACTTC. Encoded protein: CASSYLTSGPDEQYF.